The entry below gives a single T cell receptor (beta chain) sequence along with its context. Its antigen is still unknown. Base-call qualities are not available, and no considerably larger clone is one nucleotide away. The data derive from a study of shared clonotypes between healthy human individuals (dated by TCRdb to about 2020). For the study in its entirety: A few men and a couple of women, aged 18 to 49 years, made up the cohort. Blood TCR repertoires of about five healthy adults were deeply sequenced to estimate repertoire size and the extent of clonotype sharing between individuals. Each donor's leukapheresis produced roughly between about 0.9 and 9.5 billion PBMCs. To increase sequencing depth and limit assay-specific biases, TCR repertoire library preparation and sequencing were carried out by different laboratories using diverse techniques. For each donor, three plates each were used for CD4 naive and CD4 memory, two plates were used for CD8 naive, and one plate was used for CD8 memory. Results and caveats for the whole study, not just this receptor: When four donors were compared, the shared fraction of clonotypes was about 5% for naive CD4, over 3% for naive CD8, about 2.5% for memory CD4, and less than 0.45% for memory CD8. Incomplete sequencing was indicated by rarefaction of sorted-subset datasets, despite the large sequencing depth. Sampling was limited to blood, and TCR repertoires in tissue likely differ from TCR repertoires in blood. Compared with non-shared clonotypes, the clonotypes found in all four sorted-subset donors had higher generation probabilities. Because the study included a small number of donors, the genetic and exposure-history diversity represented was limited. Larger estimated clonotype richness was generally found for naive subsets than for memory subsets. Pairwise subsampling led to the expectation that sequencing depth would affect the degree of clonotype sharing among donors.

Based on the germline V gene, the CDR1 and CDR2 sequences are MDHEN and SYDVKM. The CDR3 numbers 14 residues from cysteine through phenylalanine. Just CDR3 DNA is preserved here, 42 bases in frame from base 1. Between the V and J ends, shortened by 8 bases and 0 bases respectively, the junction contains 13 bases. Using the deep immunoSEQ assay, TCR CDR3 regions were amplified from genomic DNA by multiplex PCR. Genomic DNA extracted from each cell subset was distributed evenly over all wells of several immunoSEQ 96-well plates, and each plate served as one replicate. Each replicate PCR for sorted subsets received roughly 0.2 ug genomic DNA, equal to roughly 33,000 T cell genomes. Purified libraries were quantified with a Qubit 3.0 fluorometer, sized on a Bioanalyzer 2100, and re-quantified with the KAPA Library Quantification kit. Every immunoSEQ 96-well plate was sequenced on a separate single-read 150-cycle Illumina NextSeq 550 flow cell. Under the source paper's analysis protocol: Because only junctional sequences without quality scores were contained in the immunoSEQ output, filtering matching that applied to full-length reads could not be performed. To assign V/J genes and CDR3, sequences were annotated against IMGT germline references using PyIR, a Python wrapper for IgBLAST v1.9. Reads with weak V/J assignments (E-value above 1e-6), missing CDR3, stop codons, out-of-frame junctions, or ambiguous translated residues were removed. A V3J clonotype was defined by an identical inferred V gene, J gene, and CDR3 amino acid sequence. The percentage overlap between two repertoires was calculated by dividing the number of shared unique clonotypes by the size of the smaller repertoire. Three approaches were used to assess repertoire richness: RTK rarefaction, the Chao1 estimator, and Recon v2.1 estimates of unobserved clonotypes. For all TCRbeta clonotypes obtained by the gDNA method from a handful of donors, generation probabilities were computed with OLGA. TCRdb carries this immuneACCESS record with in-frame sequences only. Its versions omit some clonotypes, under half of them owing to an unresolved V gene in the studies checked, with the rest unexplained. Clone size and the V and J calls come from that table; the DNA yielded D and trimming. The sample contains over a million clones, 95% to 99% of them found a single time. Clones ranked in the top ten supply about 0.42% of the sample.

The donors were healthy, HIV-negative adults with no recently reported acute infections or vaccinations. Every donor was a Caucasian adult residing in Nashville, Tennessee, USA. Magnetic negative selection was used to enrich CD4+ T cells, after which naive cells were positively selected on CD45RA and the negative fraction became the memory subset. After blood collection by leukapheresis, PBMCs were isolated using Ficoll-Histopaque density gradient centrifugation and then cryopreserved in the vapor phase of liquid nitrogen. Analytical flow cytometry was used to check the purity and quantity of each magnetically sorted T cell population. Each sorted fraction had its genomic DNA isolated and then quantified by UV absorbance on a Nanodrop 2000c.

The chain is made from TRBV28 and TRBJ1-2, with the D segment identity uncertain. The specimen was naive CD4+ T cells sorted from blood. The meaning of the sample's cell subset or site label: CD45RA+ positively selected. This sequence originates from a man aged 25-40 years in good health. Here is the DNA: TGTGCCAGCGTGGCGGGCTCTGCTAACTATGGCTACACCTTC. Translated, it gives CASVAGSANYGYTF.